This TCR beta chain is from a study of T cells in Graves' hyperthyroidism and ophthalmopathy. Study results and limitations: For ophthalmopathy, model prediction preceded onset by a median roughly 5.9 months. Researchers found most expanded thyroid clonotypes above 0.001 in blood as well.

Researchers amplified the TCR beta CDR3 regions from RNA transcripts. Using the HTBI primer set, a first-round RT-PCR was run on the TCR CDR3. Each CDR3 protein gets one entry after TCRdb re-called the multiplex PCR reads with MiXCR. Of around 530,000 distinct CDR3 sequences listed, 17% are singletons. This CDR3 contains 15 residues. The germline gives CDR1 SGHRS, CDR2 YFSETQ. V lost 0 bases, J lost 4 bases, and 13 bases lay in between. This clonotype appeared once. The antigen is undetermined. Exclusion criteria comprised uncontrolled infection, other autoimmune disease, pregnancy or lactation. This sample holds PBMCs from 10 ml fresh peripheral blood.

Sequenced input: blood. The clonotype originates from a woman between 18 and 30 years old with Graves' ophthalmopathy. This rearrangement joins TRBV5-1 to TRBJ1-2; no clear D gene. Written as DNA, the CDR3 is TGCGCCAGCAGCTTGGAGGGTGAGATAGGCTATGGCTACACCTTC. Its protein is CASSLEGEIGYGYTF.